This T cell receptor beta chain appears in the sequencing data of a study of blood T cells in healthy people across ages. Study conclusions and caveats: As age increased, TCR beta diversity per million T cells fell in a roughly linear fashion.

A sample-barcoded 5' primer and a J-beta primer mix were used in a second PCR of roughly 7 to 12 cycles. TCRdb analysed the 5' RACE reads with MiXCR anew, one entry per CDR3 protein. The table has nearly 1 million distinct CDR3 sequences, about 51% seen once. As for this clonotype: The antigen is undetermined.

V was shortened by 0 bases and J by 4 bases, with 9 bases between the two germline ends. Germline V lookup: CDR1 MNHEY, CDR2 SMNVEV (reference sequence). The CDR3 is made up of 14 amino acids. The chain links TRBV27 to TRBJ1-2; no reliable D call. The receptor was isolated from a woman in her sixties in good health. Sequenced sample: blood. The CDR3 is CASSLSRDGYGYTF. The DNA of the CDR3 is TGTGCCAGCAGTTTATCGAGGGATGGCTATGGCTACACCTTC.